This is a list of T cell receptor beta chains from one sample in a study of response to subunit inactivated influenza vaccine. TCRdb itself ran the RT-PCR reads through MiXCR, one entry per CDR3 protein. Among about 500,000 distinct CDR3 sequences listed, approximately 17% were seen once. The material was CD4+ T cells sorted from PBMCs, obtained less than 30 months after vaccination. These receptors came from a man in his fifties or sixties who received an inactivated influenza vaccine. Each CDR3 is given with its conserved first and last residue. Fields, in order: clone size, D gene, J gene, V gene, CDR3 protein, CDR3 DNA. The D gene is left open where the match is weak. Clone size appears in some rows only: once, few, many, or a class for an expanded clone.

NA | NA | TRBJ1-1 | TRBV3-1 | CASSLGRVQHTEAFF | TGTGCCAGCAGCCTAGGACGGGTCCAACACACTGAAGCTTTCTTT
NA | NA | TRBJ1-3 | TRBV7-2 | CASSWGPARSGNTIYF | TGTGCCAGCAGCTGGGGCCCAGCCCGCTCTGGAAACACCATATATTTT
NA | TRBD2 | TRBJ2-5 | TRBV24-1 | CATSDPGLAGVETQYF | TGTGCCACCAGTGACCCAGGACTAGCGGGAGTGGAGACCCAGTACTTC
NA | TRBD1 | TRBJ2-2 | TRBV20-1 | CSARGFVDRVTGELFF | TGCAGTGCTAGAGGTTTCGTGGACAGGGTAACCGGGGAGCTGTTTTTT
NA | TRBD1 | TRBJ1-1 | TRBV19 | CASSIDRGSTEAFF | TGTGCCAGTAGTATCGACAGGGGATCTACTGAAGCTTTCTTT
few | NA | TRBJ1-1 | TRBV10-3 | CAISGGSGALNTEAFF | TGTGCCATCAGTGGTGGGAGCGGCGCCCTGAACACTGAAGCTTTCTTT
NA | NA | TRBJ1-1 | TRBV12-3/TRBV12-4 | CASSLALNRNTEAFF | TGTGCCAGCAGTTTAGCGCTTAACAGAAACACTGAAGCTTTCTTT
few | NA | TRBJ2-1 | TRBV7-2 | CASSSNLGTPKFF | TGTGCCAGCAGCTCAAACCTGGGGACCCCGAAGTTCTTC
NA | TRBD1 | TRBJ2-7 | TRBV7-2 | CASSLRDRRSEQYF | TGTGCCAGCAGCCTACGGGACAGGAGGAGCGAGCAGTACTTC
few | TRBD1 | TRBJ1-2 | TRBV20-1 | CSARPGTGLSGYTF | TGCAGTGCTAGACCCGGGACAGGGCTCTCTGGCTACACCTTC
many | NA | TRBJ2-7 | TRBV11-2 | CASSSLRGGYEQYF | TGTGCCAGCAGCTCTCTTCGGGGCGGCTACGAGCAGTACTTC
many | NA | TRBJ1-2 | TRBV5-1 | CASSLGRDYGYTF | TGTGCCAGCAGCTTAGGCAGGGATTATGGCTACACCTTC
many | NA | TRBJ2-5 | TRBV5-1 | CASSGETQYF | TGTGCCAGCAGTGGGGAGACCCAGTACTTC
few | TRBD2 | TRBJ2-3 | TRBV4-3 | CASSPRLAGGGDTQYF | TGCGCCAGCAGCCCCCGCCTAGCGGGGGGCGGGGATACGCAGTATTTT
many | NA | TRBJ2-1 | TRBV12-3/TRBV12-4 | CASSPTIAVVGNEQFF | TGTGCCAGCAGTCCCACCATAGCGGTTGTTGGCAATGAGCAGTTCTTC
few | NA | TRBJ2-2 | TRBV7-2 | CASSQTSLSGELFF | TGTGCCAGCAGCCAGACTAGTTTGAGCGGGGAGCTGTTTTTT
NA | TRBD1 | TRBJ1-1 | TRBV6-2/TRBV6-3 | CASRGTGVTLMNTEAFF | TGTGCCAGCAGGGGGACAGGGGTTACCCTTATGAACACTGAAGCTTTCTTT
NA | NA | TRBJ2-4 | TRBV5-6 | CASSQVAHDRSKNIQYF | TGTGCCAGCAGCCAAGTAGCCCACGACAGGTCTAAAAACATTCAGTACTTC
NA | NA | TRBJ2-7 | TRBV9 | CASSVGPTGVYEQYF | TGTGCCAGCAGCGTAGGTCCGACAGGTGTCTACGAGCAGTACTTC
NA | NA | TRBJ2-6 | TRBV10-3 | CAISESPVVGANVLTF | TGTGCCATCAGTGAGTCGCCGGTTGTAGGGGCCAACGTCCTGACTTTC
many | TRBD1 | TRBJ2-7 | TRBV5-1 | CASSPSQGAYEQYF | TGCGCCAGCAGCCCCTCCCAGGGGGCCTACGAGCAGTACTTC
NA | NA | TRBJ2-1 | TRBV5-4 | CASSPTSNNEQFF | TGTGCCAGCAGCCCCACATCGAACAATGAGCAGTTCTTC
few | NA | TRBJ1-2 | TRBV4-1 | CASSQETVQTNYGYTF | TGCGCCAGCAGCCAAGAAACGGTACAGACTAACTATGGCTACACCTTC
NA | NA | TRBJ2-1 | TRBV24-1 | CATSDPPGAPNEQFF | TGTGCCACCAGTGATCCGCCGGGAGCCCCAAATGAGCAGTTCTTC
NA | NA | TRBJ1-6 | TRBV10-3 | CAIMSDSGSSPLHF | TGTGCCATCATGAGCGACAGCGGAAGTTCACCCCTCCACTTT